The next 21 T cell receptor beta chains were all read from a single sample in a study of response to subunit inactivated influenza vaccine. TCRdb called the RT-PCR reads again in MiXCR, with one record for every CDR3 protein. This sample has 490,000 or so distinct CDR3 sequences, with around 8% found just once. The specimen was PBMCs from blood, collected about 23 months after vaccination. These receptors all come from a man aged 50-75 years who received an inactivated influenza vaccine.

The chain is built from TRBV5-1 and TRBJ2-1, with TRBD2 matching over 9 bases. After removal of 3 bases from V and 4 bases from J, the junction contained 8 bases not matched to a gene. Germline V gene lookup returns CDR1 SGHRS and CDR2 YFSETQ. The CDR3 runs to 16 residues. The CDR3 DNA reads TGCGCCAGCAGCTCGGAGGGAGCGGGAGGATACAATGAGCAGTTCTTC. Translation: CASSSEGAGGYNEQFF.

The table lists this clonotype with many counts. The chain has TRBV6-1 and TRBJ1-5; tentatively, D is TRBD1 (5 bases). The germline V gene encodes CDR1 MNHNS and CDR2 SASEGT. Trimming shortened V by 6 bases and J by 6 bases, and 15 bases separated the two germline ends. This CDR3 spans 14 amino acids. This CDR3 is CASRILQGGQPQHF. In DNA form, the CDR3 reads TGTGCCAGCAGAATTCTTCAGGGAGGTCAGCCCCAGCATTTT.

This clonotype was picked up many times. Relative to the germline gene, one junction end is altered; a read error may explain this. The chain employs TRBV5-1 and TRBJ2-5; D call uncertain. Germline V CDR1 and CDR2: SGHRS, YFSETQ. The CDR3 consists of 12 residues. The CDR3 bases are TGTGCCAGCAGCTTGGGGCAAGAGACCCAGTACTTC. This gives the protein CASSLGQETQYF.

This clonotype appeared a few times. The V call is TRBV20-1, the J call TRBJ1-5; TRBD1 agrees at 8 bases. Unmatched junction bases numbered 5, after V lost 2 bases and J lost 2 bases. The germline gives CDR1 DFQATT, CDR2 SNEGSKA (reference sequence). This CDR3 contains 15 residues. The CDR3 coding sequence is TGCAGTGCTAGACCAGGGGGCTTGCGCAATCAGCCCCAGCATTTT. This gives the protein CSARPGGLRNQPQHF.

This clonotype was picked up a small number of times. This sequence joins TRBV20-1 and TRBJ1-5, with 7 positions matching TRBD1. Trimming at V came to 7 bases and at J to 0 bases, leaving 6 bases not matched to a gene. CDR3 length: 14 residues. Germline CDR1 is DFQATT and CDR2 is SNEGSKA (reference sequence). The CDR3 is CSVRTGVSNQPQHF. DNA for the CDR3: TGCAGTGTAAGGACAGGAGTTAGCAATCAGCCCCAGCATTTT.

This clonotype was picked up many times. The genes are TRBV4-3 and TRBJ1-2; D might be TRBD1 (5 bases). The CDR3 runs 18 residues. Germline values: CDR1 LGHNA, CDR2 YSLEER. V was clipped by 0 bases and J by 5 bases, with 22 bases between them. CDR3 sequence: CASSQDFLPREGGYGYTF. The CDR3 DNA reads TGCGCCAGCAGCCAAGATTTTTTGCCCAGGGAAGGAGGGTATGGCTACACCTTC.

Of note for this clonotype: Relative to the germline gene, one junction end is altered; a read error may explain this. The chain combines TRBV6-5 with TRBJ2-3, with TRBD1 matching over 7 bases. Germline CDR1 MNHEY, CDR2 SVGAGI. CDR3 size: 15 residues. The CDR3 sequence: CASSSQGEGTDTKYF. The CDR3 DNA follows: TGTGCCAGCAGTTCTCAGGGCGAGGGGACAGATACGAAGTATTTT.

The chain recombines TRBV7-9 with TRBJ2-2; 7 nucleotides match TRBD1. The CDR3 is 15 residues long. Germline CDR1 is SEHNR and CDR2 is FQNEAQ (reference sequence). Germline trimming cut 7 bases from V and 0 bases from J; bases unmatched to any gene: 5. CDR3 sequence: CASTWGTANTGELFF. In DNA, the CDR3 is TGTGCCAGCACCTGGGGGACAGCGAACACCGGGGAGCTGTTTTTT.

In this sample, this clonotype turned up a few times. The chain links TRBV7-9 to TRBJ2-1, with D tentatively TRBD2 (5 bases). The CDR3 is made up of 15 amino acids. Per germline, CDR1 SEHNR and CDR2 FQNEAQ (reference sequence). Trimming stripped 7 bases from V and 0 bases from J, with 13 bases between. CDR3 residues: CASTTGGYSYNEQFF. CDR3 in DNA: TGTGCCAGCACTACTGGCGGGTACTCCTACAATGAGCAGTTCTTC.

The chain carries TRBV5-5 and TRBJ2-6; D ambiguous. Trimming stripped 2 bases from V and 2 bases from J, with 11 bases between. This CDR3 has 16 amino acids. Per germline, CDR1 SGHKS and CDR2 YYEKEE (reference sequence). The CDR3 nucleotides read TGTGCCAGCAGCTTTGCCTTGGGCGCTGGGGCCAACGTCCTGACTTTC. It is translated as CASSFALGAGANVLTF.

This clonotype was seen more than once but under ten times. This CDR3 is CSVAQDYNSPLHF. The DNA for the CDR3 is TGCAGCGTCGCCCAGGATTATAATTCACCCCTCCACTTT. V is TRBV29-1 and J is TRBJ1-6; no clear D. Germline V lookup: CDR1 SQVTM, CDR2 ANQGSEA. The CDR3 totals 13 residues. Trimming removed 6 bases from V and 4 bases from J, with 10 bases in between.

For the CDR3, the DNA is TGCGCCAGCAGCAGCTCCATCGTCGGGATGGCCAAAAACATTCAGTACTTC. It translates to CASSSSIVGMAKNIQYF. The chain uses TRBV5-1 and TRBJ2-4, with a tentative D call TRBD2 (5 bases). CDR1 SGHRS and CDR2 YFSETQ come from the germline V gene. This CDR3 spans 17 amino acids. V lost 4 bases, J lost 1 base, and 18 bases lay in between.

V is TRBV4-2 and J is TRBJ2-3, with 8 nucleotides matching TRBD2. The trim removed 1 base at V and 6 bases at J, leaving 6 bases unmatched. The germline CDR1 and CDR2 sequences are LGHNA and YNFKEQ. The CDR3 spans 15 residues. The CDR3 loop reads CASSQAGGGGDTQYF. DNA of the CDR3: TGTGCCAGCAGCCAAGCGGGAGGGGGAGGTGATACGCAGTATTTT.

This clonotype appeared a few times. The chain joins TRBV7-2 to TRBJ2-7; 9 positions match TRBD1. Germline-derived CDR1 and CDR2 are SGHTA and FQGNSA. J gave up 1 base and V 2 bases, and 6 bases lay outside the gene matches. The CDR3 spans 16 residues. For the CDR3, the DNA is TGTGCCAGCAGCTTAAGTTTTGGGACAGGGTCCTACGAGCAGTACTTC. Amino acid sequence: CASSLSFGTGSYEQYF. Filled out from reference TRBV7-2 and TRBJ2-7, the complete variable domain reads GAGVSQSPSNKVTEKGKDVELRCDPISGHTALYWYRQSLGQGLEFLIYFQGNSAPDKSGLPSDRFSAERTGGSVSTLTIQRTQQEDSAVYLCASSLSFGTGSYEQYFGPGTRLTVT.

This clonotype came up a few times. CDR3 amino acids: CATRGRGSTDTQYF. The CDR3 DNA sequence: TGTGCCACTCGGGGGCGGGGGAGCACAGATACGCAGTATTTT. The chain links TRBV12-3 or TRBV12-4 to TRBJ2-3; possibly TRBD2 for D (7 bases). Trimming left V 10 bases short and J 0 bases short, with 14 bases between. The CDR3 is made up of 14 amino acids.

The sample holds many counts of this clonotype. The rearrangement links TRBV12-3 or TRBV12-4 to TRBJ2-1; D could derive from TRBD1 or TRBD2 (6 bases each). V was trimmed by 5 bases and J by 8 bases, leaving 25 bases between them. The CDR3 has 17 amino acids. CDR3 protein: CASSVPGTLNRRDEQFF. The CDR3 nucleotides are TGTGCCAGCAGTGTCCCCGGGACACTTAATCGGAGGGATGAGCAGTTCTTC.

This clonotype was counted ten times or more. J is TRBJ2-1 and V is TRBV7-9; D is possibly TRBD2 (5 bases). This CDR3 is 14 amino acids long. V lost 1 base, J lost 13 bases, and 17 bases lay in between. The germline gives CDR1 SEHNR, CDR2 FQNEAQ (reference sequence). The CDR3 reads CASSLGASRNPQFF. CDR3 DNA sequence: TGTGCCAGCAGCTTAGGGGCTAGCCGGAACCCCCAGTTCTTC. Supplemented by reference TRBV7-9 and TRBJ2-1, the full variable domain reads DTGVSQNPRHKITKRGQNVTFRCDPISEHNRLYWYRQTLGQGPEFLTYFQNEAQLEKSRLLSDRFSAERPKGSFSTLEIQRTEQGDSAMYLCASSLGASRNPQFFGPGTRLTVL.

This clonotype has more than one count but fewer than ten. The chain combines TRBV12-3 or TRBV12-4 with TRBJ2-7, with a weak D call TRBD1 (6 bases). V lost 4 bases, J lost 0 bases, and 16 bases lay in between. The CDR3 is made up of 16 amino acids. CDR3 nucleotides: TGTGCCAGCAGTTGGGGACCGGGACACCCCTCCTACGAGCAGTACTTC. Its protein is CASSWGPGHPSYEQYF.

Many counts were recorded for this clonotype. V and J are TRBV12-3 or TRBV12-4 and TRBJ1-1; 7 nucleotides align to TRBD1. The V segment lost 5 bases and the J segment 6 bases; nucleotides outside the gene matches: 6. This CDR3 has 13 residues. CDR3 sequence reads: CASSPGGTSEAFF. The CDR3 nucleotides read TGTGCCAGCAGTCCAGGGGGTACCTCTGAAGCTTTCTTT.

This rearrangement joins TRBV4-1 to TRBJ2-3, with D tentatively TRBD2 (6 bases). The ends were cut back, 0 bases at V and 8 bases at J, with 15 bases in the middle. This CDR3 region has 15 residues. Germline V gene data show CDR1 as MGHRA and CDR2 as YSYEKL. CDR3 region: CASSQEAVEGGTQYF. CDR3 nucleotides: TGCGCCAGCAGCCAAGAGGCGGTGGAGGGCGGTACGCAGTATTTT.

V gene TRBV5-1 combines with J gene TRBJ1-1, with 8 bases aligning to TRBD1. The germline V gene encodes CDR1 SGHRS and CDR2 YFSETQ. Trimming at V came to 9 bases and at J to 0 bases, leaving 4 bases not matched to a gene. The CDR3 has 13 amino acids. The CDR3 region has the DNA TGCGCCACCAAACAGGGGGTGAACACTGAAGCTTTCTTT. Translated: CATKQGVNTEAFF.